Below, one TCR beta chain is given with its context. Its antigen remains unknown. These data are taken from a study of monozygotic twins with inflammatory bowel disease. Study results and caveats: In patient repertoires, differing immunosuppressive treatments may have added some variability.

The CDR3 consists of 11 residues. Germline V gives CDR1 MNHEY, CDR2 SVGEGT. Template switching was used to attach UMIs, which incorporated a 6-nucleotide sample barcode. TCRdb re-called the 5' RACE reads and gives one entry per CDR3 protein, without DNA. The table lists 330,000 or so distinct CDR3 sequences. Input material: blood. The origin of this receptor is a human donor with ulcerative colitis or Crohn's disease, or a healthy co-twin of an affected twin (not recorded which). The chain combines TRBV6-2 or TRBV6-3 with TRBJ2-5; the TRBD1 assignment by TCRdb is unverifiable without DNA. The chain's CDR3 is CASSRQGSQYF.